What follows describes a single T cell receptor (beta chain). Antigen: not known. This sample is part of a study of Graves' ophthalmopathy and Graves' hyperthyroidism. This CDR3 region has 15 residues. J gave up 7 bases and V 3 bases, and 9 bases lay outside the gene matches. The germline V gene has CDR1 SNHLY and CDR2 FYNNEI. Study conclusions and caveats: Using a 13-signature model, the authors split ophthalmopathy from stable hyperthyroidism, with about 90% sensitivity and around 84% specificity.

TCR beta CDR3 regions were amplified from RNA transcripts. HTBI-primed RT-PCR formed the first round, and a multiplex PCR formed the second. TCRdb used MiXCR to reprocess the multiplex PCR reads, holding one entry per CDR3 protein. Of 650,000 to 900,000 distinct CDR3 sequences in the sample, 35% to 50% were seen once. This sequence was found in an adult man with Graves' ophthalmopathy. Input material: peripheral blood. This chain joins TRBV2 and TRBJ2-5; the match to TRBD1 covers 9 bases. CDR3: CASSDGTGPLGTQYF. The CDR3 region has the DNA TGTGCCAGCAGTGATGGGACAGGGCCCCTGGGGACCCAGTACTTC.